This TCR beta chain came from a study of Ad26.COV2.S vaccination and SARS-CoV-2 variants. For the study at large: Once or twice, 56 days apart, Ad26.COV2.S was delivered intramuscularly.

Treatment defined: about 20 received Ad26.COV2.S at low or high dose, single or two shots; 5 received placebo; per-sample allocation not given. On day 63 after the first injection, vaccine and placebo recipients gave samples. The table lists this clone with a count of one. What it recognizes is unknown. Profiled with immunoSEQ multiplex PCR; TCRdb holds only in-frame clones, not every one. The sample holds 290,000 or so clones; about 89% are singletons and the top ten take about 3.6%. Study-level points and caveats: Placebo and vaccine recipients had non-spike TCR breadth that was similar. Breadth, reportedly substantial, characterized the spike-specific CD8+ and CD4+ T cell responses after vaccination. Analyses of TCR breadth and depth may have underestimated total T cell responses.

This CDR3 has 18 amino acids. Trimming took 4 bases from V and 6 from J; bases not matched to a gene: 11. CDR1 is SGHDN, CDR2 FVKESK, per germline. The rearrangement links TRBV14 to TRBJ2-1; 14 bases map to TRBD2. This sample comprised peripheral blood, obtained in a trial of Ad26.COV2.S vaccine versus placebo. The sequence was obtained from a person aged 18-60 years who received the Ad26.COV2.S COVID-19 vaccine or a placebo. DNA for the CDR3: TGTGCCAGCAGCCCCACCGGGACTAGCGGGAGCCGATCCAATGAGCAGTTCTTC. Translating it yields CASSPTGTSGSRSNEQFF.